The 26 T cell receptor beta chains given below trace back to one sample, sequenced in a study of blood T cell repertoires in COVID-19. TCRdb's table, derived via immunoSEQ multiplex PCR, lists solely in-frame clones and lacks some. The repertoire consists of around 200,000 clones, with 75% to 90% occurring once and the leading ten covering around 2.3%. Sequencing was carried out using PBMCs or T cells enriched from blood (not recorded which). The source of these receptors is a woman aged 40 to 55 with acute COVID-19.

A single count supports this clone. The chain couples TRBV7-8 to TRBJ1-1; D not resolved. Germline V lookup: CDR1 SGHVS, CDR2 FQNEAQ. The CDR3 has 14 residues. Trimming removed 1 base at V and 2 bases at J, with 8 bases between. The CDR3 sequence: CASSLVRVNTEAFF. The CDR3 DNA follows: TGTGCCAGCAGCTTAGTGCGAGTAAACACTGAAGCTTTCTTT.

J is TRBJ2-1 and V is TRBV11-3; a weak D match, TRBD2 (6 bases). Per the germline V gene, CDR1 is SGHNT and CDR2 is YENEEA. V shed 5 bases and J shed 8 bases, with 31 bases lying between them. The CDR3 runs 19 residues. The CDR3 nucleotides are TGTGCCAGCAGCCCCGGTCCCCCTAGCGTAGCCCCAGCGCGGGATGAGCAGTTCTTC. Translated: CASSPGPPSVAPARDEQFF.

The CDR3 reads CASSLELAGDGGTQYF. The CDR3, as DNA: TGTGCCAGCAGCTTGGAACTAGCGGGAGACGGTGGGACCCAGTACTTC. The rearrangement uses TRBV7-3 and TRBJ2-5, with TRBD2 matching over 11 bases. CDR3 size: 16 residues. V lost 3 bases, J lost 7 bases, and 10 bases stayed unmatched. Looked up from germline, CDR1 is SGHTA and CDR2 is FQGTGA. The entire variable domain, with the rest obtained from reference TRBV7-3 and TRBJ2-5, is as follows: GAGVSQTPSNKVTEKGKYVELRCDPISGHTALYWYRQSLGQGPEFLIYFQGTGAADDSGLPNDRFFAVRPEGSVSTLKIQRTERGDSAVYLCASSLELAGDGGTQYFGPGTRLLVL.

V gene TRBV9 combines with J gene TRBJ1-2; no firm D call. The germline CDR1 and CDR2 sequences are SGDLS and YYNGEE. The V end lost 0 bases, the J end lost 5 bases, and 14 bases lay between the germline ends. The CDR3 has 15 residues. This CDR3 reads CASSVASGPPYGYTF. CDR3 sequence (DNA): TGTGCCAGCAGCGTAGCGAGTGGTCCGCCTTATGGCTACACCTTC.

The V gene is TRBV19, the J gene TRBJ2-2; 7 nucleotides match TRBD1. The CDR3 covers 14 residues. V was pared by 5 bases and J by 4 bases, with 4 bases of the junction left unmatched. Germline V gives CDR1 LNHDA, CDR2 SQIVND (reference sequence). As DNA, the CDR3 is TGTGCCAGTAGTTCCCCAGGGGGCACCGGGGAGCTGTTTTTT. Its translation is CASSSPGGTGELFF.

The chain couples TRBV7-9 to TRBJ2-5; possible D gene TRBD2, 5 bases. Trimming stripped 1 base from V and 4 bases from J, with 10 bases between. CDR1 is SEHNR and CDR2 is FQNEAQ in the germline V gene (reference sequence). The CDR3 covers 14 residues. The chain's CDR3 is CASSLGGSTETQYF. CDR3 DNA: TGTGCCAGCAGCTTAGGTGGGAGTACAGAGACCCAGTACTTC. Supplemented by reference TRBV7-9 and TRBJ2-5, the full variable domain reads DTGVSQNPRHKITKRGQNVTFRCDPISEHNRLYWYRQTLGQGPEFLTYFQNEAQLEKSRLLSDRFSAERPKGSFSTLEIQRTEQGDSAMYLCASSLGGSTETQYFGPGTRLLVL.

The chain uses TRBV30 and TRBJ2-5; 10 bases fit TRBD2. CDR3 length: 18 amino acids. Germline V CDR1 and CDR2: GTSNPN, SVGIG (reference sequence). Trimming at V came to 0 bases and at J to 4 bases, leaving 14 bases not matched to a gene. The CDR3, as DNA: TGTGCCTGGAGTGTATCACGCTTCGGGCTAGCGGGAGTAGAGACCCAGTACTTC. This gives the protein CAWSVSRFGLAGVETQYF.

This sequence joins TRBV19 and TRBJ1-5; weak D call: TRBD1 (5 bases). The germline V gene has CDR1 LNHDA and CDR2 SQIVND (reference sequence). Trimming took off 0 bases at V and 5 bases at J, with 5 bases between the two ends. The length of the CDR3 is 13 residues. CDR3 protein: CASSIDRDQPQHF. For the CDR3, the DNA is TGTGCCAGTAGTATAGACAGGGATCAGCCCCAGCATTTT.

The chain employs TRBV9 and TRBJ2-1, with D tentatively TRBD2 (5 bases). The V gene lost 3 bases and the J gene lost 6 bases, with 10 bases spanning the gap. The CDR3 is made up of 13 amino acids. From germline, CDR1 is SGDLS and CDR2 YYNGEE. In DNA, the CDR3 is TGTGCCAGCAGCGCAACACTAGGCAATGAGCAGTTCTTC. Protein sequence: CASSATLGNEQFF.

The chain employs TRBV4-2 and TRBJ2-2; D is unclear. The germline V gene has CDR1 LGHNA and CDR2 YNFKEQ. CDR3 length equals 13 residues. V was pared by 3 bases and J by 4 bases, with 6 bases between. CDR3 DNA sequence: TGTGCCAGCAGCCACCACAGCACCGGGGAGCTGTTTTTT. This codes for CASSHHSTGELFF.

The chain is built from TRBV15 and TRBJ2-1; D not resolved. From germline, CDR1 is LNHNV and CDR2 YYDKDF (reference sequence). V lost 0 bases and J lost 6, with 12 bases in between. The CDR3 is 15 residues long. The CDR3 loop is CATSRDRQVSNEQFF. CDR3 bases: TGTGCCACCAGCAGAGATCGGCAGGTCAGCAATGAGCAGTTCTTC.

The V call is TRBV28, the J call TRBJ1-2, with 8 bases matching TRBD1. CDR1 is MDHEN and CDR2 is SYDVKM in the germline V gene. With 7 bases clipped from V and 8 bases from J, the junction kept 12 bases outside the gene matches. The length of the CDR3 is 14 residues. In DNA form, the CDR3 reads TGTGCCAGCACTTCAAGCGTTGGACAGGGCGGCTACACCTTC. This sequence encodes CASTSSVGQGGYTF.

The chain recombines TRBV9 with TRBJ1-5; D is undetermined. Germline assignment: CDR1 SGDLS and CDR2 YYNGEE. Trimming cost V 5 bases and J 4 bases, with 7 bases left between them. The CDR3 covers 12 residues. The CDR3 DNA follows: TGTGCCAGCAGTGGGCTAAATCAGCCCCAGCATTTT. It translates to CASSGLNQPQHF.

To note about this clone: Other DNA sequences from this sample encode an identical CDR3 as well. This chain's CDR3 is CASSYSSSGSETQYF. The DNA of the CDR3 is TGTGCCAGCAGTTACTCTTCCAGCGGGAGCGAGACCCAGTACTTC. The rearrangement joins TRBV6-2 or TRBV6-3 to TRBJ2-5, with 8 nucleotides matching TRBD2. The length of the CDR3 is 15 residues. Germline CDR1 reads MNHEY; CDR2 reads SVGEGT. The J segment lost 5 bases and the V segment lost 0 bases, leaving 5 bases of the junction unmatched.

The table lists this clone with a count of one. This chain joins TRBV7-5 and TRBJ1-6; TRBD1, as called in the table, went unchecked against the DNA. TRBV7-5 represents a pseudogene. The CDR3 is 14 amino acids. CDR3 loop: CVRSPQGWGSPLHF. The CDR3 DNA reads TGTGTCAGAAGCCCACAGGGTTGGGGTTCACCCCTCCACTTT.

CDR3 DNA sequence: TGTGCCAGCAGCTCACAGGGGTCCGGCTATGGCTACACCTTC. It encodes CASSSQGSGYGYTF. The V call is TRBV2, the J call TRBJ1-2; 7 positions match TRBD1. Germline V gene sequence: CDR1 SNHLY, CDR2 FYNNEI. J was trimmed by 4 bases and V by 6 bases; bases with no gene match: 8. The CDR3 contains 14 residues. Variable domain in full (rest from reference TRBV2 and TRBJ1-2): EPEVTQTPSHQVTQMGQEVILRCVPISNHLYFYWYRQILGQKVEFLVSFYNNEISEKSEIFDDQFSVERPDGSNFTLKIRSTKLEDSAMYFCASSSQGSGYGYTFGSGTRLTVV.

This clone is deemed medium-sized. The chain recombines TRBV19 with TRBJ1-5; 8 nucleotides align to TRBD1. Germline V lookup: CDR1 LNHDA, CDR2 SQIVND (reference sequence). Losses at the gene ends were 5 bases for V and 7 bases for J; bases not matched to a gene: 10. The CDR3 consists of 15 residues. CDR3 DNA: TGTGCCAGTAGTTCAAAGGACAGGGACGGACAGCCCCAGCATTTT. This translates into CASSSKDRDGQPQHF.

V and J are TRBV6-1 and TRBJ1-2; unclear D gene. V was trimmed by 2 bases and J by 7 bases, leaving 17 bases between them. The CDR3 runs 15 residues. Germline CDR1 MNHNS, CDR2 SASEGT. CDR3 amino acids: CASSEIVRERIGYTF. The CDR3 DNA is TGTGCCAGCAGTGAAATTGTGAGGGAACGAATTGGCTACACCTTC.

The rearrangement uses TRBV28 and TRBJ2-3; D perhaps matches TRBD1 (5 bases). The CDR3 sequence is 13 residues long. Germline CDR1 reads MDHEN; CDR2 reads SYDVKM. The germline V and J ends were trimmed by 6 bases and 4 bases, with 11 bases remaining between them. The CDR3 sequence is CASRGRVSDTQYF. CDR3 nucleotides: TGTGCCAGCAGGGGGCGCGTTTCAGATACGCAGTATTTT.

The sample holds one count of this clone. J is TRBJ1-5 and V is TRBV21-1; the table's D gene call, TRBD1, was not cross checked with the DNA. TRBV21-1 is termed a pseudogene. CDR3 length: 17 amino acids. The CDR3 spells CASSKEQTGPGNQPQHF. The CDR3 nucleotides read TGTGCCAGCAGCAAAGAACAGACAGGGCCCGGCAATCAGCCCCAGCATTTT.

This chain uses TRBV5-1 with TRBJ2-3; the match to TRBD1 covers 10 bases. V lost 4 bases and J lost 1; bases outside the gene matches: 3. The CDR3 is 15 amino acids. Germline V lookup: CDR1 SGHRS, CDR2 YFSETQ. CDR3: CASSPGQGGTDTQYF. The CDR3 DNA reads as TGCGCCAGCAGCCCAGGACAGGGGGGCACAGATACGCAGTATTTT.

The chain links TRBV4-2 to TRBJ2-1; 8 bases align to TRBD2. This CDR3 region has 16 residues. Germline V gene data show CDR1 as LGHNA and CDR2 as YNFKEQ. V was pared by 0 bases and J by 7 bases, with 8 bases of the junction left unmatched. CDR3 region: CASSQDAVGRGNEQFF. In nucleotides, the CDR3 is TGTGCCAGCAGCCAAGATGCGGTCGGGAGGGGAAATGAGCAGTTCTTC.

This clone showed up just once. The gene calls are TRBV5-1 and TRBJ2-3, with a tentative D call TRBD1 (5 bases). The CDR3 loop spans 18 amino acids. The germline V gene encodes CDR1 SGHRS and CDR2 YFSETQ. V lost 0 bases, J lost 2 bases, and 19 bases lay in between. CDR3 sequence: CASSLGQNQVAFTDTQYF. The CDR3 DNA is TGCGCCAGCAGCTTGGGACAGAACCAGGTCGCCTTCACAGATACGCAGTATTTT.

V is TRBV11-2 and J is TRBJ2-1; 10 bases are a match to TRBD2. The CDR3 is 15 residues long. CDR1 is SGHAT and CDR2 is FQNNGV in the germline V gene. The V and J ends lost 4 bases and 8 bases, in that order; junction bases with no gene match: 8. The CDR3 DNA is TGTGCCAGCAGCTCGATCAGCGGGAGGGCATATGAGCAGTTCTTC. This sequence encodes CASSSISGRAYEQFF.

This clone appeared a single time. The chain recombines TRBV2 with TRBJ1-5; D might be TRBD1 (5 bases). V lost 4 bases, J lost 3 bases, and 10 bases lay in between. Germline values: CDR1 SNHLY, CDR2 FYNNEI. This CDR3 has 14 amino acids. The CDR3, as DNA: TGTGCCAGCAGTGTCGTCGGACACAATCAGCCCCAGCATTTT. Translating it yields CASSVVGHNQPQHF.

V gene TRBV5-4 combines with J gene TRBJ2-7, with TRBD2 matching 8 bases. V dropped 4 bases and J dropped 4; count of bases not matched to a gene: 10. Germline CDR1 is SGHNT and CDR2 is YYREEE (reference sequence). The CDR3 is 15 amino acids. The chain's CDR3 is CASSPPGLAPYEQYF. CDR3 nucleotide sequence: TGTGCCAGCAGCCCCCCCGGACTAGCCCCTTACGAGCAGTACTTC.